This TCR beta chain emerged from a study of graft-versus-host responses after intestinal transplantation (dated by TCRdb to the early 2020s). For the study in its entirety: The transplants that recipients got were multivisceral, liver-intestinal, or isolated intestinal. All recipients received anti-thymocyte globulin induction followed by maintenance tacrolimus and steroids for around three years. Graft-versus-host and host-versus-graft alloreactive T cell clones were tracked in the graft, circulation and bone marrow after intestinal transplantation using bulk TCR-beta CDR3 sequencing. To identify alloreactive clones, pre-transplant mixed lymphocyte reaction products were sequenced and compared with unstimulated pre-transplant donor and recipient T cells. The cohort enrolled fewer than 25 intestinal transplant recipients including one retransplant, and a few patients lacking pretransplant specimens were excluded. Donor T cell macrochimerism was defined as a peak of at least 4% donor T cells among recipient peripheral blood mononuclear cells. Samples from three later patients were sequenced in-house on an Illumina MiSeq with MiXCR processing rather than by the commercial service. The investigation overall reported the following: Early after transplant, peak levels of circulating GvH clones were associated with declines in HvG clones. GvH clones were found in recipient bone marrow, and some of the GvH clones appeared earlier in ileal mucosa or blood, which is consistent with an intestinal mucosal origin. In the allografts of patients with donor T cell macrochimerism, GvH to HvG T cell clonal ratios were high. The conclusions were limited by the relatively low number and heterogeneity of the intestinal transplant patients.

Library creation used the immunoSEQ multiplex PCR assay. For most patients, genomic DNA was isolated with the Qiagen DNeasy Blood and Tissue Kit and sent frozen to Adaptive Biotechnologies for TCR sequencing. For most patients, high-throughput TCR-beta CDR3 sequencing of genomic DNA was performed by Adaptive Biotechnologies. The authors processed their data as follows. Adaptive's ImmunoSEQ software supplied the TCR sequencing data for around 19 patients, while MiXCR and VDJtools were used to process three other patients. To correct CD4 versus CD8 sorting errors, any sequence found in both subsets at a frequency ratio below 5:1 was removed. CDR3 nucleotide sequences shared between donor and recipient were removed because the origin of such sequences could not be assigned. At least 2-fold expansion over unstimulated cells and a minimum CFSE-low frequency of 0.002% (template counts) or 0.001% (read counts) were required for clones to be classified as alloreactive. Clones detected in sequenced pre-transplant spleen, lymph node, or MLR CFSE-low populations of the donor or recipient were defined as mappable. Cumulative frequency of alloreactive clones was calculated as a percentage of all sequences weighted by copy number. In its TCRdb copy, this immuneACCESS table keeps in-frame sequences only and misses some clones. Where compared with another copy, unresolved V genes explain less than half of these, and the others have no known cause. The DNA gave D and trimming, while V, J and clone size come from that table. A total of 6,000 to 7,000 clones appear in this sample, roughly 24% of them only once. Approximately 4% of the sample is held by the ten biggest clonotypes.

Interpreted using the paper, the time point label stands for: cells obtained before transplantation from donor or recipient. Mixed lymphocyte reactions plated approximately 200,000 CFSE-labeled pre-transplant responders with approximately 200,000 irradiated violet-dye-labeled stimulators and were cultured for 6 days. Proliferating CD3+CD4+CFSE-low and CD3+CD8+CFSE-low responder cells were FACS-sorted on a BD Influx sorter after the mixed lymphocyte reaction. This clone was counted a few times. No quality values exist for individual bases; no much larger clone is one base distant. The receptor's source is a human patient who was an organ donor for intestinal transplantation. This sample comprised alloreactive CD4+ T cells from a mixed lymphocyte reaction culture, obtained before transplantation. The cell subset or site label, as the study defines it: CFSE-low proliferating T cells sorted from roughly six-day pre-transplant mixed lymphocyte reaction (GvH or HvG direction).

The CDR3 protein: CASSLRTGNEQYF. The sequenced DNA is TGTGCCAGCAGCCTACGGACAGGGAACGAGCAGTACTTC. Recombination joined TRBV7-8 with TRBJ2-7, with 8 bases matching TRBD1. The germline V gene yields SGHVS for CDR1 and FQNEAQ for CDR2. Unmatched junction bases come to 5, with V trimmed by 5 bases and J by 5 bases. The CDR3 goes from the cysteine to the phenylalanine over 13 residues. Of the read, only the CDR3 DNA is kept; its 39 bases are in frame from base 1.